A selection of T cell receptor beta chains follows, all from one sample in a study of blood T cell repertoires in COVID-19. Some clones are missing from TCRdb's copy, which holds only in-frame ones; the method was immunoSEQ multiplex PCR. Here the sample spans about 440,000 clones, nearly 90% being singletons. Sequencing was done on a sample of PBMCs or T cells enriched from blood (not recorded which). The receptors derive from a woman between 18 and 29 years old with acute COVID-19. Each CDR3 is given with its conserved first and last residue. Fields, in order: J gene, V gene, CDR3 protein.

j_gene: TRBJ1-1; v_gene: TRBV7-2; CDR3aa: CASSWGQGTEAFF
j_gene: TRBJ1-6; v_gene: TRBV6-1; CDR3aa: CASSEAPGSNSPLHF
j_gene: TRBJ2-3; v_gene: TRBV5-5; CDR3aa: CASSLLGAADTQYF
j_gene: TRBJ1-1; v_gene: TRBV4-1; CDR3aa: CASSQIGTVNTEAFF
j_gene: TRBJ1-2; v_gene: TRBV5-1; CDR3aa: CASSLEGPGMYHGYTF
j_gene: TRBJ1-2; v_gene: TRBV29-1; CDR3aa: CSVALDRDYGYTF
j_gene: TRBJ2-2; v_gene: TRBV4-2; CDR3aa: CASSRLEGGTGELFF
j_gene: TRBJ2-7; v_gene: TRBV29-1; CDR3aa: CSVAGQGDYEQYF
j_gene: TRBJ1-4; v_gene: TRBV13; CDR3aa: CASSVRTNREKLFF
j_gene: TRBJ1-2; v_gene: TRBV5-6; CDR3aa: CASSLSRGYRGNYGYTF
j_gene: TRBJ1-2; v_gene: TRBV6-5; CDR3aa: CASRQANYGYTF
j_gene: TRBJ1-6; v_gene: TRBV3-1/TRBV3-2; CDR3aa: CASSQGTRGRSPLHF
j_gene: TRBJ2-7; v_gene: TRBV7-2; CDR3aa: CASSLIAGGEDEQYF
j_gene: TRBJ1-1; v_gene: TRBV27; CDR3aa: CASSLTGRDTEAFF
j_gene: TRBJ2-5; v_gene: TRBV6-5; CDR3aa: CASSYGQGGLETQYF
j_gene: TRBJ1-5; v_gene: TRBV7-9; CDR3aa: CASSSGQGLVLNQPQHF
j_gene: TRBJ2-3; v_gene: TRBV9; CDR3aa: CASSSTGRGGTDTQYF
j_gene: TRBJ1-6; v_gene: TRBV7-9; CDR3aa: CASSLAGGDSPLHF
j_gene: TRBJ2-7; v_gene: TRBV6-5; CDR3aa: CASGGYEQYF
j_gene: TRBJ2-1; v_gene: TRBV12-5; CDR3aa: CASGFGTGVYNEQFF
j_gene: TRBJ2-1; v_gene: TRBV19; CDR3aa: CASSAPGLAVNEQFF
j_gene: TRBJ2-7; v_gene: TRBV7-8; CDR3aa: CASTQTGGSYEQYF